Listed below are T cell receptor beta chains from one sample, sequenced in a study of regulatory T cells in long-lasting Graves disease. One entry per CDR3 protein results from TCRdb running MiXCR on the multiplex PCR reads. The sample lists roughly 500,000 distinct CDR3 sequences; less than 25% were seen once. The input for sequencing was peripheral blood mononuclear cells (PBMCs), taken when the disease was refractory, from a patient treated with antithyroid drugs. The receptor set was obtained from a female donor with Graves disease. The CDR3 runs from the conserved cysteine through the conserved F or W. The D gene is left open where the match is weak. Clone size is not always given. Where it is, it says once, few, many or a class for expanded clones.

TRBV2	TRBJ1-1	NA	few	CASPWGHMNTEAFF	TGTGCCAGCCCTTGGGGGCATATGAACACTGAAGCTTTCTTT
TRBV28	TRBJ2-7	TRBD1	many	CATGAGGYEQYF	TGTGCCACCGGGGCAGGGGGCTACGAGCAGTACTTC
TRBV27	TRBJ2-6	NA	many	CASSATGTGANVLTF	TGTGCCAGCAGTGCTACAGGAACTGGGGCCAACGTCCTGACTTTC
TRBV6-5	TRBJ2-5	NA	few	CASSYSGAGAGETQYF	TGTGCCAGCAGTTACTCAGGGGCAGGAGCAGGGGAGACCCAGTACTTC
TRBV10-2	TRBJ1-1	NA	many	CASRLQGENTEAFF	TGCGCCAGCCGCCTCCAGGGAGAGAACACTGAAGCTTTCTTT
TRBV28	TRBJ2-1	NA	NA	CASSLPPLNEQFF	TGTGCCAGCAGTTTACCCCCTCTGAATGAGCAGTTCTTC
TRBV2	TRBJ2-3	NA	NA	CASPERGSTDTQYF	TGTGCCAGCCCCGAACGGGGCAGCACAGATACGCAGTATTTT
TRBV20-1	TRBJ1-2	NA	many	CSARAPQATRGYTF	TGCAGTGCTAGAGCCCCCCAGGCTACGAGGGGCTACACCTTC
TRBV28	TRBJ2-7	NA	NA	CASRRTPLDYEQYF	TGTGCCAGCAGACGGACACCCTTGGACTACGAGCAGTACTTC
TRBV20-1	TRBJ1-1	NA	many	CSASRGGSEAFF	TGCAGTGCTAGTCGGGGTGGTTCTGAAGCTTTCTTT
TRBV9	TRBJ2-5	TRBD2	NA	CASSEGEAGGPRETQYF	TGTGCCAGCAGCGAGGGGGAAGCGGGAGGGCCGCGGGAGACCCAGTACTTC
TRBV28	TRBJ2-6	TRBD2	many	CASRPPLAGVVGGANVLTF	TGTGCCAGCCGCCCCCCCCTCGCGGGAGTGGTTGGTGGGGCCAACGTCCTGACTTTC
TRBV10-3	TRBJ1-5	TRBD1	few	CAISESKGTDLTYSNQPQHF	TGTGCCATCAGTGAGTCGAAAGGGACAGACTTAACTTATAGCAATCAGCCCCAGCATTTT
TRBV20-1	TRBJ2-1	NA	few	CSAYQIWATYNEQFF	TGCAGTGCTTACCAAATTTGGGCTACCTACAATGAGCAGTTCTTC
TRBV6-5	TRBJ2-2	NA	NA	CASSYSGLSSGELFF	TGTGCCAGCAGTTACTCAGGGCTGTCGTCCGGGGAGCTGTTTTTT
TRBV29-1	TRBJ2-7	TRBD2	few	CSVVRLAEYEQYF	TGCAGCGTCGTTAGGCTAGCGGAATACGAGCAGTACTTC
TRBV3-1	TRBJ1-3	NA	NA	CASSQEGRIYSGNTIYF	TGTGCCAGCAGCCAGGAAGGACGGATATACTCTGGAAACACCATATATTTT
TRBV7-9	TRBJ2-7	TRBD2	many	CASSLYQGLAGAYEQYF	TGTGCCAGCAGCTTATATCAGGGACTAGCGGGCGCCTACGAGCAGTACTTC
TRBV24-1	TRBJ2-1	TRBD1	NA	CATSDLNSATGNEQFF	TGTGCCACCAGTGATTTGAATTCCGCGACAGGGAATGAGCAGTTCTTC
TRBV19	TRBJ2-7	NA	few	CASSMVAGYEQYF	TGTGCCAGTAGTATGGTGGCGGGTTACGAGCAGTACTTC
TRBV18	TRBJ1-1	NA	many	CASSETRGGRTEAFF	TGTGCCAGCTCCGAGACCCGAGGGGGGCGTACTGAAGCTTTCTTT
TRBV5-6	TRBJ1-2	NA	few	CASSLAGRVSGYTF	TGTGCCAGCAGCTTGGCCGGGCGAGTGAGTGGCTACACCTTC
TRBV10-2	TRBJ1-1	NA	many	CASSETGNTEAFF	TGCGCCAGCAGTGAGACAGGAAACACTGAAGCTTTCTTT
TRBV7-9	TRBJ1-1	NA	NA	CASSLGARGRNTEAFF	TGTGCCAGCAGCTTAGGGGCCAGGGGTCGGAACACTGAAGCTTTCTTT
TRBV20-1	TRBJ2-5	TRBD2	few	CSARRRTSGPGAEETQYF	TGCAGTGCTAGACGAAGGACTAGCGGGCCTGGGGCGGAAGAGACCCAGTACTTC
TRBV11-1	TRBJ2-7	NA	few	CASSWVERAKEQYF	TGTGCCAGCAGCTGGGTGGAAAGGGCGAAGGAGCAGTACTTC
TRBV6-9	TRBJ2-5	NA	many	CASSYGQQETQYF	TGTGCCAGCAGTTACGGGCAGCAAGAGACCCAGTACTTC
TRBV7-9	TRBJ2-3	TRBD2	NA	CASSLERTSGSDTQYF	TGTGCCAGCAGCTTAGAAAGGACTAGCGGGAGTGATACGCAGTATTTT
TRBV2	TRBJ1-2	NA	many	CASTETLYNYGYTF	TGTGCCAGCACGGAGACACTCTATAACTATGGCTACACCTTC
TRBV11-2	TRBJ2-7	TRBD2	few	CASSLVPGGPTYEQYF	TGTGCCAGCAGCTTAGTGCCGGGAGGGCCCACCTACGAGCAGTACTTC
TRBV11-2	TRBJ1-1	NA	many	CASSPQYNTEAFF	TGTGCCAGCAGCCCCCAGTACAACACTGAAGCTTTCTTT
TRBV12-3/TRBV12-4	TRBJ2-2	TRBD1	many	CASSQGQGDGELFF	TGTGCCAGCAGTCAGGGACAGGGGGACGGGGAGCTGTTTTTT
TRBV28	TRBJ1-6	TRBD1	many	CASSYGDRNFSPLHF	TGTGCCAGCAGCTATGGGGACAGGAACTTTTCACCCCTCCACTTT
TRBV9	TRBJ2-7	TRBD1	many	CASSVRDRDGEQYF	TGTGCCAGCAGCGTCCGGGACAGGGACGGCGAGCAGTACTTC
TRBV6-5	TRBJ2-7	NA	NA	CASSYSTTDQTYEQYF	TGTGCCAGCAGTTACTCAACCACCGATCAAACCTACGAGCAGTACTTC
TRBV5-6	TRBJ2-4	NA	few	CASSFRGGIQYF	TGTGCCAGCAGCTTTAGGGGAGGCATTCAGTACTTC
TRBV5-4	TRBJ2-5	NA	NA	CASSRQDPKETQYF	TGTGCCAGCAGCCGTCAGGACCCCAAGGAGACCCAGTACTTC
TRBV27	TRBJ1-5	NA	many	CASPPAEQPQHF	TGTGCCAGCCCGCCTGCCGAGCAGCCCCAGCATTTT
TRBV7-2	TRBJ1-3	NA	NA	CASSLTGNTVYF	TGTGCCAGCAGCTTGACAGGAAACACCGTATATTTT
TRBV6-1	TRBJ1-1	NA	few	CASRLPRLEAFF	TGTGCCAGCAGACTGCCGCGCCTGGAAGCTTTCTTT
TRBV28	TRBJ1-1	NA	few	CASRDGGAGRPMNTEAFF	TGTGCCAGCAGAGACGGAGGGGCAGGGCGGCCAATGAACACTGAAGCTTTCTTT
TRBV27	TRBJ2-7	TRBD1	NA	CASSAGGQVYEQYF	TGTGCCAGCAGTGCCGGGGGACAGGTCTACGAGCAGTACTTC
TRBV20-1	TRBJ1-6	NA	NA	CSAPLRGRGNSPLHF	TGCAGTGCTCCCCTCCGTGGACGGGGAAATTCACCCCTCCACTTT
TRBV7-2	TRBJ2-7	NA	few	CASSLAPTTYEQYF	TGTGCCAGCAGCTTAGCGCCTACAACCTACGAGCAGTACTTC
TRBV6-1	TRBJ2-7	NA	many	CASSASRGAAYEQYF	TGTGCCAGCAGTGCCTCTAGGGGGGCGGCCTACGAGCAGTACTTC
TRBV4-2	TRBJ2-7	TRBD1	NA	CASSQRDRAYEQYF	TGTGCCAGCAGCCAGAGGGACAGGGCCTACGAGCAGTACTTC
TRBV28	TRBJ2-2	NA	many	CASSRMEGAGELFF	TGTGCCAGCAGCCGGATGGAGGGCGCCGGGGAGCTGTTTTTT
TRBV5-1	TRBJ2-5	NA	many	CASSLGGGQLRETQYF	TGCGCCAGCAGCTTGGGTGGGGGCCAGTTGCGAGAGACCCAGTACTTC
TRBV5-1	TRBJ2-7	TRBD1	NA	CASSQTTGGGEQYF	TGCGCCAGCAGCCAGACGACAGGGGGTGGCGAGCAGTACTTC
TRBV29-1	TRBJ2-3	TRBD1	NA	CSVQWTGGYTDTQYF	TGCAGCGTTCAGTGGACAGGGGGCTACACAGATACGCAGTATTTT
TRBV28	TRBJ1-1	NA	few	CASSPGPRSTEAFF	TGTGCCAGCAGTCCAGGGCCCCGAAGCACTGAAGCTTTCTTT
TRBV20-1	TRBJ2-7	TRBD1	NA	CSARGTGLTYEQYF	TGCAGTGCCCGCGGGACAGGGCTTACCTACGAGCAGTACTTC
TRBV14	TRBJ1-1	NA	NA	CASSQEGQPNTEAFF	TGTGCCAGCAGCCAAGAAGGGCAGCCGAACACTGAAGCTTTCTTT